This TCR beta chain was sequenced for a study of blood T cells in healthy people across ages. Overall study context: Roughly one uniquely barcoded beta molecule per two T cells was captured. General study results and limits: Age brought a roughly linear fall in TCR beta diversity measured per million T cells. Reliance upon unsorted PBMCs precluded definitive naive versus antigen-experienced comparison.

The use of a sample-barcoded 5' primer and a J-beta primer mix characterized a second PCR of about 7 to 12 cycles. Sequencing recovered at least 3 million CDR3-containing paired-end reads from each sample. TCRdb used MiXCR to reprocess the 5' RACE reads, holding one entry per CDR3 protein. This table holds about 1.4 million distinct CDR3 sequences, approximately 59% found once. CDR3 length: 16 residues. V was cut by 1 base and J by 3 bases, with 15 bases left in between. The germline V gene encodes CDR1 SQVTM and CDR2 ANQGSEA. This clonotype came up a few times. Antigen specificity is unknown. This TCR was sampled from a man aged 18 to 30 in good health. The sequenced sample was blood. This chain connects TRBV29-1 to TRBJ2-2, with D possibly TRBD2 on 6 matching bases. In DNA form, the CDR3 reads TGCAGCGTTGAAGCTCGGCAGGGCGGGGACACCGGGGAGCTGTTTTTT. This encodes CSVEARQGGDTGELFF.